This T cell receptor beta chain was obtained from a study of CD8+CD57+ T cells in acquired aplastic anemia. Study in general: The study obtained an average of around 2.9 ug of DNA from sorted CD4+ and CD8+ cells.

The CDR3 runs 15 residues. CDR1 SNHLY and CDR2 FYNNEI come from the germline V gene. With 4 bases removed from V and 0 bases from J, the gap between germline ends came to 10 bases. TCR beta VDJ and CDR3 were profiled, and genomic DNA was the template. One entry per CDR3 protein results from TCRdb running MiXCR on the reads. The sample holds about 270,000 distinct CDR3 sequences, about 56% seen once. Concerning this clonotype: Its antigen is not identified.

The study, taken as a whole, reports: Overlapping CD8+ CDR3 repertoires of patients and controls contained about 27 shared sequences.

The rearrangement uses TRBV2 and TRBJ2-1; D call uncertain. Source material: sorted CD4+, CD8+, or CD8+CD57+ T cells (not recorded which) from PBMCs. This TCR derives from a human donor with severe aplastic anemia or a healthy control (not recorded which). The CDR3 loop is CASSGQASSYNEQFF. CDR3 DNA: TGTGCCAGCAGTGGACAAGCGAGCTCCTACAATGAGCAGTTCTTC.